The 10 T cell receptor beta chains below come from one sample, sequenced in a study of T cells after yellow fever vaccination (dated by TCRdb to between 2018 and 2021). The library was produced with 5' RACE. Reads for this sample came from an Illumina NovaSeq 6000. Starting from the raw public reads, TCRdb applied fastp trimming at Q25, assembled clones with MiXCR and retained in-frame beta chains. Rows are unified per CDR3 protein, each entry keeping the most common DNA and genes. Counted in this sample were 350,000 to 450,000 distinct CDR3 sequences; around 20% of them appeared once. The ten largest make up around 17% of the sample. The sample's treatment or condition label is to be understood as: live attenuated yellow fever vaccine strain. Material: PBMCs, obtained before the yellow fever booster vaccination. These receptor sequences come from a man aged 18 to 29 who received the YFV17D yellow fever vaccine.

The chain joins TRBV27 to TRBJ1-2; TRBD1 might be the D (6 bases). Germline V lookup: CDR1 MNHEY, CDR2 SMNVEV (reference sequence). V shed 1 base and J shed 4 bases, with 13 bases lying between them. This CDR3 is built from 15 residues. The CDR3 nucleotides read TGTGCCAGCAGTTTATTGGGGGCGCATTCCTATGGCTACACCTTC. As protein: CASSLLGAHSYGYTF.

Only a few counts were recorded for this clonotype. This chain joins TRBV7-2 and TRBJ2-3; 8 nucleotides match TRBD2. Unmatched junction bases numbered 7, after V lost 5 bases and J lost 6 bases. Germline-derived CDR1 and CDR2 are SGHTA and FQGNSA. This CDR3 has 14 amino acids. CDR3 loop: CASSTGGAADTQYF. CDR3 nucleotide sequence: TGTGCCAGCAGCACCGGGGGGGCGGCTGATACGCAGTATTTT. The full variable domain, with the rest looked up from reference TRBV7-2 and TRBJ2-3, is GAGVSQSPSNKVTEKGKDVELRCDPISGHTALYWYRQSLGQGLEFLIYFQGNSAPDKSGLPSDRFSAERTGGSVSTLTIQRTQQEDSAVYLCASSTGGAADTQYFGPGTRLTVL.

This chain joins TRBV3-1 and TRBJ2-5; 9 nucleotides align to TRBD1. CDR3 length: 16 residues. V was clipped by 2 bases and J by 4 bases; unmatched bases: 8. CDR1 LGHDT and CDR2 YNNKEL come from the germline V gene (reference sequence). CDR3 amino acids: CASSQPATGGIETQYF. The CDR3 DNA sequence: TGTGCCAGCAGCCAACCAGCGACAGGGGGTATAGAGACCCAGTACTTC.

V is TRBV6-5 and J is TRBJ2-1, with a tentative D call TRBD2 (6 bases). This CDR3 comprises 13 residues. The germline gives CDR1 MNHEY, CDR2 SVGAGI. V lost 6 bases and J 6 bases, leaving 12 bases between the germline ends. The CDR3 DNA reads as TGTGCCAGCAGGCTACAGCGGGCCAATGAGCAGTTCTTC. It encodes CASRLQRANEQFF.

A few counts support this clonotype. This chain joins TRBV29-1 and TRBJ1-1; tentative D call: TRBD1 (6 bases). Per germline, CDR1 SQVTM and CDR2 ANQGSEA. V dropped 4 bases and J dropped 5 bases, with 14 bases sitting between them. The CDR3 is made up of 13 amino acids. The CDR3 DNA is TGCAGCGTTGGCTCAGGGGTGAGGACTGAAGCTTTCTTT. It translates to CSVGSGVRTEAFF.

This clonotype was seen only a few times. The V call is TRBV9, the J call TRBJ1-1; D is perhaps TRBD1 (6 bases). Germline V lookup: CDR1 SGDLS, CDR2 YYNGEE. The CDR3 is 13 residues long. The ends were cut back, 6 bases at V and 1 base at J, with 10 bases in the middle. Here the CDR3 reads CASTGDTNTEAFF. The CDR3, as DNA: TGTGCCAGCACCGGGGACACGAACACTGAAGCTTTCTTT.

The chain employs TRBV29-1 and TRBJ2-7; the D gene is possibly TRBD1 (5 bases). The V gene lost 8 bases and the J gene lost 3 bases, with 17 bases spanning the gap. Germline CDR1 SQVTM, CDR2 ANQGSEA. This CDR3 has 13 amino acids. CDR3 bases: TGCAGCTTTGGGGAAGGGGCACTCTACGAGCAGTACTTC. This encodes CSFGEGALYEQYF.

This clonotype has only a few counts. J is TRBJ1-1 and V is TRBV12-3 or TRBV12-4, with D perhaps TRBD1 (5 bases). The CDR3 spans 13 residues. Between the trimmed V and J ends, which lost 9 bases and 1 base, there was a span of 12 bases. CDR3 region: CARARRENTEAFF. CDR3 sequence (DNA): TGTGCCAGGGCCCGCAGGGAGAACACTGAAGCTTTCTTT.

The chain has TRBV6-5 and TRBJ1-6; D is unresolved. The CDR3 extends over 12 amino acids. Germline V gene data show CDR1 as MNHEY and CDR2 as SVGAGI. V was cut by 7 bases and J by 10 bases, with 11 bases left in between. The CDR3 DNA reads TGTGCCAGCAAGATGCGTGGGTCACCCCTCCACTTT. Its protein is CASKMRGSPLHF.

This clonotype was detected a few times. V and J are TRBV20-1 and TRBJ2-7; 12 bases are shared with TRBD2. The J segment lost 2 bases and the V segment lost 5 bases, leaving 4 bases of the junction unmatched. The CDR3 has 14 amino acids. Germline V gene lookup returns CDR1 DFQATT and CDR2 SNEGSKA (reference sequence). In DNA form, the CDR3 reads TGCAGTGCTTTACTAGCGGGGGGTGCCTACGAGCAGTACTTC. It specifies CSALLAGGAYEQYF.